Each of the 24 T cell receptor beta chains below was sequenced from the same sample in a study of T cell changes during pregnancy in multiple sclerosis. Data came from immunoSEQ multiplex PCR; TCRdb stores just in-frame clones and leaves some out. The data show roughly 39,000 clones, approximately 91% seen once. The specimen sequenced was PBMCs (not recorded whether the cells were cultured). All receptors come from a female donor with multiple sclerosis, enrolled in a pregnancy study.

The genes are TRBV10-3 and TRBJ1-3; the D is unclear. V lost 6 bases, J lost 0 bases, and 9 bases lay in between. CDR1 is ENHRY, CDR2 SYGVKD, per germline. The CDR3 has 14 amino acids. CDR3 nucleotide sequence: TGTGCCATCAGAGAAAGTAGCTCTGGAAACACCATATATTTT. This sequence encodes CAIRESSSGNTIYF.

CDR3 coding DNA: TGTGCCAGTAGTACCCAGCGGGAGGCCTCCTACGAGCAGTACTTC. It codes for CASSTQREASYEQYF. The chain employs TRBV19 and TRBJ2-7; 9 bases match TRBD2. This CDR3 comprises 15 residues. CDR1 and CDR2 from the germline V gene are LNHDA and SQIVND (reference sequence). Unmatched junction bases numbered 4, after V lost 4 bases and J lost 0 bases.

The chain recombines TRBV9 with TRBJ1-4; TRBD1 matches 8 bases. This CDR3 has 14 residues. Germline CDR1 is SGDLS and CDR2 is YYNGEE. V shed 4 bases and J 5 bases; nucleotides not matched to a gene: 4. The chain's CDR3 is CASSSRTGNEKLFF. The DNA for the CDR3 is TGTGCCAGCAGCTCGCGGACAGGGAATGAAAAACTGTTTTTT.

V is TRBV5-1 and J is TRBJ2-7, with D hard to call. This CDR3 spans 13 amino acids. Germline CDR1 is SGHRS and CDR2 is YFSETQ. V was trimmed by 1 base and J by 1 base, leaving 6 bases between them. This CDR3 reads CASSLRQSYEQYF. CDR3 nucleotide sequence: TGCGCCAGCAGCTTGAGGCAGTCCTACGAGCAGTACTTC.

The V and J genes are TRBV5-1 and TRBJ2-1; D unclear. Germline CDR1 is SGHRS and CDR2 is YFSETQ. Trimming removed 5 bases from V and 5 bases from J, with 11 bases in between. The CDR3 spans 13 residues. The CDR3 DNA follows: TGCGCCAGCAGGGCCCAGGACGACAATGAGCAGTTCTTC. It specifies CASRAQDDNEQFF.

The genes are TRBV28 and TRBJ2-1; D is ambiguous. The V end lost 2 bases, the J end lost 10 bases, and 15 bases lay between the germline ends. Germline lookup yields CDR1 MDHEN and CDR2 SYDVKM. This CDR3 contains 14 residues. For the CDR3, the DNA is TGTGCCAGCAGTTTAGCAAGGTTGAGCTACGAGCAGTTCTTC. Residues: CASSLARLSYEQFF.

This clone has a single count. This chain links TRBV6-6 with TRBJ2-3, with D perhaps matching TRBD2 (6 bases). The germline V gene has CDR1 MNHNY and CDR2 SVGAGI (reference sequence). Trimming stripped 2 bases from V and 1 base from J, with 13 bases between. The CDR3 totals 16 residues. In nucleotides, the CDR3 is TGTGCCAGCAGTTACCCCGGGACGGGGGGCACAGATACGCAGTATTTT. This sequence encodes CASSYPGTGGTDTQYF.

This clone was seen more than once but under ten times. The chain links TRBV5-1 to TRBJ2-1; D possibly uses TRBD1 or TRBD2 (5 bases each). The CDR3 totals 16 residues. V gave up 0 bases and J gave up 6 bases, with 16 bases separating them. Germline loops: CDR1 SGHRS, CDR2 YFSETQ. The CDR3: CASSLVPGTQGNEQFF. CDR3 in DNA: TGCGCCAGCAGCTTGGTTCCCGGGACCCAGGGCAATGAGCAGTTCTTC. The whole variable domain, filled in from reference TRBV5-1 and TRBJ2-1, reads KAGVTQTPRYLIKTRGQQVTLSCSPISGHRSVSWYQQTPGQGLQFLFEYFSETQRNKGNFPGRFSGRQFSNSRSEMNVSTLELGDSALYLCASSLVPGTQGNEQFFGPGTRLTVL.

This clone was found a few times. V is TRBV6-4 and J is TRBJ2-7; D call uncertain. The CDR3 runs 16 residues. Germline CDR1 reads MRHNA; CDR2 reads SNTAGT. Trimming cost V 2 bases and J 2 bases, with 16 bases left between them. The CDR3 DNA follows: TGTGCCAGCAGTGACACATTGCGGACCGCCGCCTACGAGCAGTACTTC. This codes for CASSDTLRTAAYEQYF.

The V call is TRBV2, the J call TRBJ1-5; D is uncertain. V was shortened by 4 bases and J by 5 bases, with 9 bases between the two germline ends. Germline V CDR1 and CDR2: SNHLY, FYNNEI. The CDR3 has 13 amino acids. As DNA, the CDR3 is TGTGCCAGCAGTGCTTCGAGGGATCAGCCCCAGCATTTT. Protein sequence: CASSASRDQPQHF.

The chain employs TRBV7-2 and TRBJ2-3, with D possibly TRBD2 on 5 matching bases. With 9 bases removed from V and 4 bases from J, the gap between germline ends came to 11 bases. The CDR3 has 12 residues. Germline CDR1 reads SGHTA; CDR2 reads FQGNSA. This CDR3 is CARGEGSDTQYF. For the CDR3, the DNA is TGTGCCAGGGGAGAAGGGTCAGATACGCAGTATTTT.

This clone turned up a few times. The rearrangement links TRBV27 to TRBJ1-5; 7 bases fit TRBD1. CDR1 is MNHEY and CDR2 is SMNVEV in the germline V gene (reference sequence). Trimming cost V 6 bases and J 2 bases; bases outside gene matches: 7. The CDR3 length is 15 residues. CDR3: CASSQTTGGNQPQHF. In DNA form, the CDR3 reads TGTGCCAGCAGCCAGACCACAGGGGGCAATCAGCCCCAGCATTTT.

J is TRBJ1-2 and V is TRBV5-1; 9 bases align to TRBD1. J lost 2 bases, V lost 5 bases, and 4 bases had no gene match. The CDR3 covers 14 residues. Germline V gene sequence: CDR1 SGHRS, CDR2 YFSETQ. CDR3 nucleotide sequence: TGCGCCAGCAGACCTACAGGGGGCAACTATGGCTACACCTTC. Its protein product is CASRPTGGNYGYTF.

The V call is TRBV7-2, the J call TRBJ1-4; 7 bases fit TRBD1. Germline V gene data show CDR1 as SGHTA and CDR2 as FQGNSA. The CDR3 length is 15 residues. Unmatched junction bases numbered 10, after V lost 5 bases and J lost 7 bases. DNA for the CDR3: TGTGCCAGCAGCCCCGCTGCCAGGGGGGGTGAAAAACTGTTTTTT. Translation: CASSPAARGGEKLFF.

The rearrangement uses TRBV5-4 and TRBJ2-3, with unresolved D. This CDR3 is 16 amino acids long. Germline V gene sequence: CDR1 SGHNT, CDR2 YYREEE (reference sequence). The germline V and J ends were trimmed by 4 bases and 2 bases, with 17 bases remaining between them. CDR3 in amino acids: CASSKRRRPSTDTQYF. The CDR3, as DNA: TGTGCCAGCAGCAAACGCCGGCGGCCTTCCACAGATACGCAGTATTTT.

The V and J genes are TRBV10-3 and TRBJ2-3; 8 bases are a match to TRBD1. CDR3 length equals 15 residues. CDR1 and CDR2 from the germline V gene are ENHRY and SYGVKD. The trim removed 5 bases at V and 0 bases at J, leaving 4 bases unmatched. CDR3 coding DNA: TGTGCCATCAGTAGGACAGGGATCAGCACAGATACGCAGTATTTT. It is translated as CAISRTGISTDTQYF.

The chain employs TRBV28 and TRBJ2-7, with D hard to call. CDR3 length: 14 residues. Per germline, CDR1 MDHEN and CDR2 SYDVKM. The V end was cut by 6 bases, the J end by 1 base, with 13 bases between. The CDR3, as DNA: TGTGCCAGCAGCCTTCTTGGGCCTTCCTACGAGCAGTACTTC. It yields the protein CASSLLGPSYEQYF.

The chain employs TRBV7-9 and TRBJ2-7; 8 bases line up with TRBD1. The CDR3 loop spans 14 amino acids. CDR1 is SEHNR, CDR2 FQNEAQ, per germline (reference sequence). The ends lost 6 bases at V and 6 bases at J; junction bases unmatched: 10. For the CDR3, the DNA is TGTGCCAGCAGTATGACAGGGGAAGTAGCCGAGCAGTACTTC. This gives the protein CASSMTGEVAEQYF. Filled out from reference TRBV7-9 and TRBJ2-7, the complete variable domain reads DTGVSQNPRHKITKRGQNVTFRCDPISEHNRLYWYRQTLGQGPEFLTYFQNEAQLEKSRLLSDRFSAERPKGSFSTLEIQRTEQGDSAMYLCASSMTGEVAEQYFGPGTRLTVT.

The chain has TRBV5-4 and TRBJ2-3; tentatively, D is TRBD1 (6 bases). The CDR3 consists of 15 residues. V was cut by 6 bases and J by 1 base, with 15 bases left in between. Germline-derived CDR1 and CDR2 are SGHNT and YYREEE (reference sequence). The DNA of the CDR3 is TGTGCCAGCACCCCCCCAGGGGCGGGCACAGATACGCAGTATTTT. Translated: CASTPPGAGTDTQYF.

The genes are TRBV18 and TRBJ1-1; maybe TRBD1 (5 bases). Trimming took 3 bases from V and 1 from J, leaving 15 bases between them. This CDR3 spans 16 amino acids. Germline CDR1 is KGHSH and CDR2 is LQKENI. Written as DNA, the CDR3 is TGTGCCAGCTCACCTTCATCCGGACAAGAGAACACTGAAGCTTTCTTT. Protein product: CASSPSSGQENTEAFF.

This chain connects TRBV7-3 to TRBJ2-1; no firm D call. The CDR3 covers 13 residues. V was trimmed by 5 bases and J by 0 bases, leaving 5 bases between them. The V gene's germline CDR1 is SGHTA and CDR2 FQGTGA. CDR3 sequence reads: CASSLGSYNEQFF. The CDR3 DNA sequence: TGTGCCAGCAGCCTGGGCTCCTACAATGAGCAGTTCTTC.

V and J are TRBV4-1 and TRBJ1-4; no firm D call. The CDR3 runs 14 residues. The V end lost 1 base, the J end lost 5 bases, and 8 bases lay between the germline ends. Germline V lookup: CDR1 MGHRA, CDR2 YSYEKL. CDR3 sequence: CASSQVEGNEKLFF. Written as DNA, the CDR3 is TGCGCCAGCAGCCAAGTCGAGGGAAATGAAAAACTGTTTTTT.

This chain connects TRBV5-1 to TRBJ1-1; the D is unclear. CDR1 is SGHRS, CDR2 YFSETQ, per germline. Trimming cost V 0 bases and J 0 bases, with 9 bases left between them. The CDR3 sequence is 15 residues long. CDR3 sequence (DNA): TGCGCCAGCAGCTTGGCCAATCAGATGAACACTGAAGCTTTCTTT. Translation gives CASSLANQMNTEAFF.

The rearrangement joins TRBV5-1 to TRBJ2-1; TRBD2 agrees at 9 bases. After removal of 0 bases from V and 3 bases from J, the junction contained 1 base not matched to a gene. Germline lookup yields CDR1 SGHRS and CDR2 YFSETQ. The CDR3 is made up of 15 amino acids. The CDR3 bases are TGCGCCAGCAGCTTGGCTAGCGGGGTCTACAATGAGCAGTTCTTC. Its protein product is CASSLASGVYNEQFF.